A selection of T cell receptor beta chains follows, all from one sample in a study of cytomegalovirus exposure and HLA in healthy donors. Sequencing was performed with immunoSEQ multiplex PCR; in TCRdb, only in-frame clones are kept and a portion is missing. The table includes some 160,000 clones, roughly 80% detected once. The sequencing sample was made of PBMCs. These receptors were collected from a woman aged 40 to 49 in good health and CMV-seronegative. The CDR3 runs from the conserved cysteine through the conserved F or W. Fields, in order: J gene, D gene, clone size, CDR3 length, V gene, CDR3 protein, CDR3 DNA. A D gene is named only where the DNA matches it firmly. Rows give clone size only sometimes, using once, few, many, or a class for an expanded clone.

>TRBJ1-5|-|few|15|TRBV27
CASSRWTDRESPQHF
TGTGCCAGCAGTCGTTGGACTGACCGCGAATCCCCCCAGCATTTT
>TRBJ2-2|TRBD2|-|15|TRBV7-8
CASSTTSGPTGELFF
TGTGCCAGCAGCACCACTAGCGGGCCCACCGGGGAGCTGTTTTTT
>TRBJ1-1|TRBD1|-|14|TRBV2
CASSVQGANTEAFF
TGTGCCAGCAGTGTTCAGGGGGCGAACACTGAAGCTTTCTTT
>TRBJ2-3|TRBD2|-|15|TRBV7-9
CSSTLRASGRDTQYF
TGTTCCAGCACCTTAAGGGCTAGCGGGCGGGATACGCAGTATTTT
>TRBJ2-2|-|-|15|TRBV30
CAWSIGRTGTGELFF
TGTGCCTGGAGTATCGGCCGGACGGGAACCGGGGAGCTGTTTTTT
>TRBJ1-1|-|-|13|TRBV9
CASRLTENTEAFF
TGTGCCAGCAGATTAACAGAGAACACTGAAGCTTTCTTT
>TRBJ2-7|TRBD2|-|15|TRBV5-4
CASSLGGGAANEQYF
TGTGCCAGCAGCTTGGGCGGGGGGGCCGCAAACGAGCAGTACTTC
>TRBJ2-7|TRBD1|-|13|TRBV27
CASSPTGIYEQYF
TGTGCCAGCAGTCCGACAGGGATCTACGAGCAGTACTTC
>TRBJ2-7|TRBD2|once|20|TRBV18
CASPPTRPSGRAGYPYEQYF
TGTGCCAGCCCCCCAACCAGGCCTAGCGGGAGGGCCGGATACCCCTACGAGCAGTACTTC
>TRBJ2-7|TRBD1|-|14|TRBV18
CASSPGTGGYEQYF
TGTGCCAGCTCACCAGGGACAGGGGGCTACGAGCAGTACTTC
>TRBJ1-5|-|-|13|TRBV6-1
CASTRDKVRPQHF
TGTGCCAGCACCCGGGACAAGGTGCGGCCCCAGCATTTT
>TRBJ2-1|TRBD2|many|16|TRBV4-2
CASSQDPSGGVNEQFF
TGTGCCAGCAGCCAAGATCCAAGCGGGGGTGTAAATGAGCAGTTCTTC
>TRBJ1-3|-|-|15|TRBV1
CTSSQDRVMGNTIYF
TGCACCAGCAGCCAAGATCGCGTCATGGGAAACACCATATATTTT
>TRBJ1-5|TRBD1|-|12|TRBV10-3
CAISDRDRPQHF
TGTGCCATCAGTGATAGGGACAGACCCCAGCATTTT
>TRBJ1-5|-|-|14|TRBV6-1
CASSEALLYQPQHF
TGTGCCAGCAGTGAAGCGCTTCTATATCAGCCCCAGCATTTT
>TRBJ2-3|-|-|15|TRBV5-1
CASSLAGANTDTQYF
TGCGCCAGCAGCTTGGCCGGTGCTAACACAGATACGCAGTATTTT
>TRBJ1-1|-|-|15|TRBV14
CASSQASRANTEAFF
TGTGCCAGCAGCCAAGCGTCCAGGGCGAACACTGAAGCTTTCTTT
>TRBJ2-1|-|once|15|TRBV11-3
CASSPESQLNNEQFF
TGTGCCAGCAGCCCCGAGTCCCAACTCAACAATGAGCAGTTCTTC
>TRBJ1-3|-|-|14|TRBV5-1
CASSFFSSGNTIYF
TGCGCCAGCAGCTTCTTCAGCTCTGGAAACACCATATATTTT